These T cell receptor beta chains were read from a single sample in a study of blood T cell repertoires in COVID-19. Libraries were prepared by immunoSEQ multiplex PCR; TCRdb keeps only in-frame clonotypes and omits some of them. The profile shows 310,000 or so clones, roughly 90% of them singletons. Sequenced sample: peripheral blood. The receptors were gathered from a young woman with COVID-19, enrolled during active disease. CDR3s include the opening cysteine and the closing phenylalanine or tryptophan. Each record gives: J gene, clone size, V gene, D gene, CDR3 DNA, CDR3 protein. D genes are given only for firm matches. Clone size is not always given. Where it is, it says once, few, many or a class for expanded clones.

J gene: TRBJ1-5
clone size: .
V gene: TRBV27
D gene: .
CDR3 DNA: TGTGCCAGCAGTAGCGCTAATGACAATCAGCCCCAGCATTTT
CDR3 protein: CASSSANDNQPQHF

J gene: TRBJ2-5
clone size: .
V gene: TRBV18
D gene: .
CDR3 DNA: TGTGCCAGCTCACCATTGCCGGCAGGGCCAGGGGAAGAGACCCAGTACTTC
CDR3 protein: CASSPLPAGPGEETQYF

J gene: TRBJ2-3
clone size: once
V gene: TRBV3-1/TRBV3-2
D gene: TRBD2
CDR3 DNA: TGTGCCAGCAGCCAGGGACTAGCCCGGGGTATAGATACGCAGTATTTT
CDR3 protein: CASSQGLARGIDTQYF

J gene: TRBJ1-5
clone size: .
V gene: TRBV6-2/TRBV6-3
D gene: .
CDR3 DNA: TGTGCCAGCAGCCCCTGGAGGGCTCAGCCCCAGCATTTT
CDR3 protein: CASSPWRAQPQHF

J gene: TRBJ1-4
clone size: .
V gene: TRBV28
D gene: TRBD1
CDR3 DNA: TGTGCCAGCAGTCCATCGGGGACAGGGAATGAAAAACTGTTTTTT
CDR3 protein: CASSPSGTGNEKLFF

J gene: TRBJ2-7
clone size: .
V gene: TRBV6-5
D gene: TRBD1
CDR3 DNA: TGTGCCAGCAGTTATCGTGGACAGGGGGGGGTCGAGCAGTACTTC
CDR3 protein: CASSYRGQGGVEQYF

J gene: TRBJ2-7
clone size: few
V gene: TRBV4-1
D gene: .
CDR3 DNA: TGCGCCAGCAGCCAAGTGGGGAGCTACGAGCAGTACTTC
CDR3 protein: CASSQVGSYEQYF

J gene: TRBJ2-2
clone size: .
V gene: TRBV6-4
D gene: TRBD1
CDR3 DNA: TGTGCCAGCAGTGACTCGTCGACAGGGGAGCCCGGGGAGCTGTTTTTT
CDR3 protein: CASSDSSTGEPGELFF

J gene: TRBJ2-7
clone size: .
V gene: TRBV4-1
D gene: .
CDR3 DNA: TGCGCCAGCAGCCACCTCAGCGGGTCCTCCTACGAGCAGTACTTC
CDR3 protein: CASSHLSGSSYEQYF

J gene: TRBJ2-5
clone size: .
V gene: TRBV6-2/TRBV6-3
D gene: .
CDR3 DNA: TGTGCCAGCAGTCGGGAGACCCAGTACTTC
CDR3 protein: CASSRETQYF

J gene: TRBJ1-5
clone size: .
V gene: TRBV21-1
D gene: .
CDR3 DNA: TGTGCCAGCAGCATGGGTATCCCGGGACTGGGGATATTTCAGCCCCAGCATTTT
CDR3 protein: CASSMGIPGLGIFQPQHF

J gene: TRBJ2-2
clone size: .
V gene: TRBV30
D gene: TRBD1
CDR3 DNA: TGTGCCTGGAATAAGGACAGGGAGTACACCGGGGAGCTGTTTTTT
CDR3 protein: CAWNKDREYTGELFF

J gene: TRBJ2-5
clone size: .
V gene: TRBV10-3
D gene: TRBD2
CDR3 DNA: TGTGCCATCAGTGAGTCGATAGCGGGAGGGCAAGAGACCCAGTACTTC
CDR3 protein: CAISESIAGGQETQYF

J gene: TRBJ1-5
clone size: .
V gene: TRBV28
D gene: .
CDR3 DNA: .
CDR3 protein: CASILGGSGSNQPQHF

J gene: TRBJ2-5
clone size: .
V gene: TRBV30
D gene: .
CDR3 DNA: TGTGCCTGGGGCCCGGGACACAAACAAGAGACCCAGTACTTC
CDR3 protein: CAWGPGHKQETQYF

J gene: TRBJ2-5
clone size: .
V gene: TRBV9
D gene: .
CDR3 DNA: TGTGCCAGCAGCGTAGGACAGTTCCAAGAGACCCAGTACTTC
CDR3 protein: CASSVGQFQETQYF

J gene: TRBJ1-2
clone size: few
V gene: TRBV7-2
D gene: .
CDR3 DNA: TGTGCCAGCAGCTTGACAGAAGCAAACTATGGCTACACCTTC
CDR3 protein: CASSLTEANYGYTF

J gene: TRBJ1-2
clone size: .
V gene: TRBV5-4
D gene: TRBD1
CDR3 DNA: TGTGCCAGCAGCTTCGGACAGGGGGGGTATGGCTACACCTTC
CDR3 protein: CASSFGQGGYGYTF

J gene: TRBJ2-5
clone size: .
V gene: TRBV2
D gene: TRBD1
CDR3 DNA: TGTGCCAGCAAACGGGACAGGGGGCCGGAGACCCAGTACTTC
CDR3 protein: CASKRDRGPETQYF

J gene: TRBJ2-7
clone size: .
V gene: TRBV30
D gene: TRBD1
CDR3 DNA: TGTGCCTGGGGGCGCTGGACAGGGAACAACGAGCAGTACTTC
CDR3 protein: CAWGRWTGNNEQYF

J gene: TRBJ2-1
clone size: .
V gene: TRBV19
D gene: .
CDR3 DNA: TGTGCCAGTAGTAAAACAAGTACAGGGTCCGAGCAGTTCTTC
CDR3 protein: CASSKTSTGSEQFF

J gene: TRBJ2-1
clone size: .
V gene: TRBV2
D gene: .
CDR3 DNA: TGTGCCAGCAGTCCCCCGGCCAGGGCTCTCTACAATGAGCAGTTCTTC
CDR3 protein: CASSPPARALYNEQFF

J gene: TRBJ2-1
clone size: .
V gene: TRBV30
D gene: TRBD2
CDR3 DNA: TGTGCCTGGAGTAACCTAGCGGGAGGGTGGAATGAGCAGTTCTTC
CDR3 protein: CAWSNLAGGWNEQFF

J gene: TRBJ2-5
clone size: .
V gene: TRBV23-1
D gene: .
CDR3 DNA: TGCGCCAGCAGTCACGGCTCGTGGGGGGAGGAGACCCAGTACTTC
CDR3 protein: CASSHGSWGEETQYF

J gene: TRBJ1-4
clone size: .
V gene: TRBV19
D gene: TRBD1
CDR3 DNA: TGTGCCAGTGAGGACAGGAATAATGAAAAACTGTTTTTT
CDR3 protein: CASEDRNNEKLFF

J gene: TRBJ2-3
clone size: .
V gene: TRBV19
D gene: TRBD2
CDR3 DNA: TGTGCCAGTAGGGGACTAGCGGGAACTAGCACAGATACGCAGTATTTT
CDR3 protein: CASRGLAGTSTDTQYF

J gene: TRBJ2-7
clone size: .
V gene: TRBV9
D gene: TRBD2
CDR3 DNA: TGTGCCAGCAGCGTAGACCCTAGCGGCCTAGGTGACGAGCAGTACTTC
CDR3 protein: CASSVDPSGLGDEQYF

J gene: TRBJ1-2
clone size: .
V gene: TRBV18
D gene: .
CDR3 DNA: TGTGCCAGCTCATTGGGACCTCGGGAGGGCTACACCTTC
CDR3 protein: CASSLGPREGYTF